This T cell receptor (beta chain) was retrieved from a study of STAT3 mutations in large granular lymphocyte leukemia. About this clone itself: Its specificity is unknown.

Overall study results and limits: At least one immunodominant TCR beta clonotype appeared in every T-cell large granular lymphocyte leukemia patient. In 6 of 18 patients, new TCR clonotypes emerged after therapy.

V gave up 0 bases and J gave up 0 bases; unmatched junction bases: 12. Germline CDR1 reads SGHKS; CDR2 reads YYEKEE (reference sequence). This CDR3 spans 20 amino acids. Here immunoSEQ multiplex PCR was the method, and the copy in TCRdb shows in-frame clones only, minus some. Of about 1,500 clones in the sample, roughly 78% were seen once. Sequencing was carried out using peripheral blood mononuclear cells. The rearrangement joins TRBV5-5 to TRBJ2-7; 13 positions agree with TRBD2. This clonotype was sampled from a man aged 45 to 65 with T-cell large granular lymphocyte leukemia. Some clones in this sample may be carry-over from other donors' samples. DNA for the CDR3: TGTGCCAGCAGCTTGGCCGCAACGGGACTAGCGGGGAGGAGCTCCTACGAGCAGTACTTC. Its translation is CASSLAATGLAGRSSYEQYF.